These T cell receptor beta chains were read from a single sample in a study of Ad26.COV2.S vaccination and SARS-CoV-2 variants. The assay was immunoSEQ multiplex PCR, and TCRdb's table has in-frame clones only and misses some. The data show roughly 700,000 clones, roughly 90% seen once. Sequenced material: peripheral blood, taken in a trial of Ad26.COV2.S vaccine versus placebo. Receptors originate from a person aged 18-65 years who received the Ad26.COV2.S COVID-19 vaccine or a placebo. CDR3s include the opening cysteine and the closing phenylalanine or tryptophan. A D gene is named only where the DNA matches it firmly. Clone size is not always given. Where it is, it says once, few, many or a class for expanded clones.

V,J,D,size,DNA,CDR3
TRBV7-2,TRBJ2-3,NA,NA,TGTGCCAGCAGCTCCCGTGTAGGTCGGTACGATACGCAGTATTTT,CASSSRVGRYDTQYF
TRBV5-1,TRBJ1-2,TRBD1,once,TGCGCCCGGGGACAGCAATCTAACTATGGCTACACCTTC,CARGQQSNYGYTF
TRBV5-4,TRBJ1-2,TRBD1,many,TGTGCCAGCAGCTGGGGGACAGGGCACTATGGCTACACCTTC,CASSWGTGHYGYTF
TRBV5-6,TRBJ1-4,NA,few,TGTGCCAGCAGCCCGGGAATCGATGTGGAAAAACTGTTTTTT,CASSPGIDVEKLFF
TRBV6-6,TRBJ2-7,TRBD1,NA,TGTGCCAGCAGTTTGACAGGGAAGTACGAGCAGTACTTC,CASSLTGKYEQYF
TRBV19,TRBJ1-6,TRBD1,NA,TGTGCCAGTAGTACCTGGACAGGCCAAAATTCACCCCTCCACTTT,CASSTWTGQNSPLHF
TRBV19,TRBJ2-3,TRBD1,NA,TGTGCCAGTAGTATAACCCCGGGACAGGGGGCAGATACGCAGTATTTT,CASSITPGQGADTQYF
TRBV19,TRBJ2-6,NA,NA,TGTGCCAGTAGCAATGGACGGGGCTCTGGGGCCAACGTCCTGACTTTC,CASSNGRGSGANVLTF
TRBV5-4,TRBJ2-1,NA,once,TGTGCCAGCAGCTTGGGTCGGGGGTCCTCCTACAATGAGCAGTTCTTC,CASSLGRGSSYNEQFF
TRBV14,TRBJ2-6,NA,NA,TGTGCCAGCAGCCGTAGCTCTGGGGCCAACGTCCTGACTTTC,CASSRSSGANVLTF
TRBV7-2,TRBJ2-6,TRBD1,NA,TGTGCCAGCAGAGAGGGGACAGGGGTCAAAGGCCTGACTTTC,CASREGTGVKGLTF
TRBV24-1,TRBJ2-3,NA,NA,TGTGCCACCAGTGATTCCGACACAACAGATACGCAGTATTTT,CATSDSDTTDTQYF
TRBV7-6,TRBJ2-1,TRBD2,NA,TGTGCCAGCAGCTTAAAGGGGTACGGGGGGGCCTCGGATGAGCAGTTCTTC,CASSLKGYGGASDEQFF
TRBV2,TRBJ1-5,TRBD1,NA,TGTGCCAGCAGTGGACAGGGAGGTCAGCCCCAGCATTTT,CASSGQGGQPQHF
TRBV19,TRBJ1-6,NA,NA,TGTGCCAGTACCTCCTTAAAACGGGGAAATTCACCCCTCCACTTT,CASTSLKRGNSPLHF
TRBV27,TRBJ2-7,NA,NA,TGTGCCAGCAGCCCAGGATCCTACGAGCAGTACTTC,CASSPGSYEQYF
TRBV6-6,TRBJ2-1,NA,NA,TGTGCCAGCAGTTACCCCGGGGCTTATGAGCAGTTCTTC,CASSYPGAYEQFF
TRBV9,TRBJ1-1,NA,NA,TGTGCCAGCAGCGTAGTTTCTGGGAACACTGAAGCTTTCTTT,CASSVVSGNTEAFF
TRBV5-1,TRBJ1-1,NA,NA,TGCGCCAGCAGCTTGGGACTCTACACTGAAGCTTTCTTT,CASSLGLYTEAFF
TRBV9,TRBJ2-2,NA,NA,TGTGCCAGCAGCGTAGCGGGCACCGGGGAGCTGTTTTTT,CASSVAGTGELFF
TRBV10-3,TRBJ2-1,NA,few,TGTGCCATCAGTGAGTATGATGAGCAGTTCTTC,CAISEYDEQFF
TRBV27,TRBJ2-3,TRBD2,few,TGTGCCAGCAGGGAGCGGGGACGTATAGATACGCAGTATTTT,CASRERGRIDTQYF
TRBV7-9,TRBJ1-4,NA,once,TGTGCCAGCAGCTTAGCGCTAAGGTCAGAGGAAAAAGAAAAACTGTTTTTT,CASSLALRSEEKEKLFF
TRBV6-4,TRBJ1-2,TRBD1,many,TGTGCCAGCAGTGACACCGGACAGGGTGGGATTTATGGCTACACCTTC,CASSDTGQGGIYGYTF
TRBV19,TRBJ2-2,TRBD1,NA,TGTGCCAGCCGCTCGCAGGGGGCCGGGGAGCTGTTTTTT,CASRSQGAGELFF
TRBV9,TRBJ2-2,TRBD1,NA,TGTGCCAGCAGCGCACAGGGGGCGAGCGTTAGCGGGGAGCTGTTTTTT,CASSAQGASVSGELFF
TRBV10-2,TRBJ1-3,NA,NA,TGCGCCCTAAGGAACAGGGAGGAAAACACCATATATTTT,CALRNREENTIYF